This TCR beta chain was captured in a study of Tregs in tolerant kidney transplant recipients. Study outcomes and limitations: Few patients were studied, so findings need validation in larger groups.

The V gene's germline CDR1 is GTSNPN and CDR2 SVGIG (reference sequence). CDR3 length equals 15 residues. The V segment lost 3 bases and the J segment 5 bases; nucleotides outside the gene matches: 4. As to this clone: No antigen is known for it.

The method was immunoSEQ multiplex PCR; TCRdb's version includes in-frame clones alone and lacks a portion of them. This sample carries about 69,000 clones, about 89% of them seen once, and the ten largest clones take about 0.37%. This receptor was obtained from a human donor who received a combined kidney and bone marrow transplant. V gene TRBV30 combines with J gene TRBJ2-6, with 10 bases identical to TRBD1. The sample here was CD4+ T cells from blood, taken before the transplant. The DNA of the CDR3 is TGTGCCTGGAGGACAGGGGGCTTCTGGGCCAACGTCCTGACTTTC. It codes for CAWRTGGFWANVLTF.